These T cell receptor beta chains were read from a single sample in a study of preoperative IRX-2 immunotherapy in early breast cancer. Libraries were prepared by immunoSEQ multiplex PCR; TCRdb keeps only in-frame clonotypes and omits some of them. The table has roughly 27,000 clones, 82% seen once. The sample was gathered from a patient treated with IRX-2 immunotherapy. Receptor source: a human donor with breast cancer. Each CDR3 is given with its conserved first and last residue. A D gene is named only where the DNA matches it firmly. Expanded clones get a size class; other rows say once, few or many, or leave the size out.

j_call clone_size d_call v_call cdr3_aa cdr3_nt
TRBJ1-6 . . TRBV11-3 CASSSPEGISSPLHF TGTGCCAGCAGCTCCCCGGAGGGGATTAGTTCACCCCTCCACTTT
TRBJ2-7 . . TRBV22-1 CARGRGQIYEQYF TGTGCCAGGGGAAGGGGACAAATCTACGAGCAGTACTTC
TRBJ1-3 . . TRBV11-3 CASSLGATREFGNTIYF TGTGCCAGCAGCTTAGGGGCAACCCGTGAGTTCGGAAACACCATATATTTT
TRBJ1-5 . . TRBV28 CASREGPGINQPQHF TGTGCCAGCAGAGAGGGGCCAGGCATTAATCAGCCCCAGCATTTT
TRBJ1-2 once TRBD1 TRBV7-6 CASSQAPGQFYGYTF TGTGCCAGCAGCCAAGCCCCGGGACAGTTCTATGGCTACACCTTC
TRBJ2-7 . . TRBV15 CATSRDWNSYEQYF TGTGCCACCAGCAGAGATTGGAACTCCTACGAGCAGTACTTC
TRBJ2-7 . . TRBV15 CATSRDRLVSSYEQYF TGTGCCACCAGCAGAGATAGACTAGTAAGCTCCTACGAGCAGTACTTC
TRBJ2-3 . TRBD1 TRBV2 CASSLRQGPNTQYF TGTGCCAGCAGTCTAAGACAGGGACCAAATACGCAGTATTTT
TRBJ1-6 once . TRBV5-1 CASSLNGYNSPLHF TGCGCCAGCAGCTTGAACGGATATAATTCACCCCTCCACTTT
TRBJ2-2 . TRBD1 TRBV11-3 CASSSPPGTGWGGELFF TGTGCCAGCAGCTCCCCACCCGGGACAGGGTGGGGCGGGGAGCTGTTTTTT
TRBJ2-5 . TRBD1 TRBV29-1 CSVAAAGGAETQYF TGCAGCGTTGCGGCGGCAGGGGGCGCGGAGACCCAGTACTTC
TRBJ2-1 . . TRBV28 CASSLEYTQQFF TGTGCCAGCAGTTTAGAGTACACTCAGCAGTTCTTC
TRBJ1-5 . . TRBV11-3 CASSQTGFNQPQHF TGTGCCAGCAGCCAGACAGGTTTCAATCAGCCCCAGCATTTT
TRBJ2-3 . . TRBV18 CASSGAEDTQYF TGTGCCAGCTCTGGGGCGGAGGATACGCAGTATTTT
TRBJ1-1 . . TRBV7-4 CASSFMGNTEAFF TGTGCCAGCAGCTTTATGGGGAACACTGAAGCTTTCTTT
TRBJ1-4 . . TRBV5-1 CASSLGGFNEKLFF TGCGCCAGCAGCTTGGGGGGATTTAATGAAAAACTGTTTTTT
TRBJ2-2 . . TRBV10-2 CASSERATGELFF TGCGCCAGCAGTGAGCGTGCCACCGGGGAGCTGTTTTTT
TRBJ2-7 . . TRBV11-3 CASSPHPRQDSYEQYF TGTGCCAGCAGCCCTCACCCTAGACAGGACTCCTACGAGCAGTACTTC